Listed here are 23 T cell receptor beta chains from one sample, sequenced in a study of T cell repertoires in cytomegalovirus infection. TCRdb redid the calling of the reads with MiXCR, one entry per CDR3 protein. The data show some 180,000 distinct CDR3 sequences, 7.5% to 10% seen once. What was sequenced was PBMCs. Receptors originate from a human donor in good health (CMV status not recorded). Some clones in this sample may be carry-over from other donors' samples.

The chain has TRBV7-9 and TRBJ2-3; D uncertain. CDR3 length: 11 residues. Trimming took off 5 bases at V and 11 bases at J, with 11 bases between the two ends. Per the germline V gene, CDR1 is SEHNR and CDR2 is FQNEAQ (reference sequence). CDR3 protein: CASSASTRQYF. CDR3 coding DNA: TGTGCCAGCAGCGCGTCCACCCGGCAGTATTTT.

This clonotype was recorded at least ten times. The V gene is TRBV7-8, the J gene TRBJ2-7; tentative D call: TRBD1 (7 bases). The germline CDR1 and CDR2 sequences are SGHVS and FQNEAQ. The CDR3 contains 14 residues. V was trimmed by 5 bases and J by 2 bases, leaving 13 bases between them. The CDR3 DNA reads TGTGCCAGCAGCAACGGGGGACAGCCCTACGAGCAGTACTTC. Residues: CASSNGGQPYEQYF.

This chain links TRBV5-6 with TRBJ2-5; perhaps TRBD1 as D (6 bases). Germline CDR1 SGHDT, CDR2 YYEEEE. Trimming cost V 0 bases and J 0 bases, with 6 bases left between them. The CDR3 is 14 amino acids. CDR3 in amino acids: CASSLGDNQETQYF. The CDR3 DNA sequence: TGTGCCAGCAGCTTGGGGGACAACCAAGAGACCCAGTACTTC.

Many counts were recorded for this clonotype. This chain uses TRBV10-3 with TRBJ2-2; 8 positions match TRBD2. CDR1 and CDR2 (germline): ENHRY, SYGVKD. The CDR3 has 15 amino acids. J was trimmed by 4 bases and V by 0 bases; bases with no gene match: 1. The CDR3 DNA sequence: TGTGCCATCAGTGAGTCAACTAGCGGCACCGGGGAGCTGTTTTTT. Its protein is CAISESTSGTGELFF.

This clonotype showed up many times. The rearrangement joins TRBV7-3 to TRBJ2-1; TRBD1 or TRBD2 may be the D gene (5 bases each). The CDR3 consists of 17 residues. CDR1 and CDR2 (germline): SGHTA, FQGTGA. Trimming left V 1 base short and J 8 bases short, with 21 bases between. The CDR3: CASSLNVLGPGWHEQFF. The CDR3 DNA reads TGTGCCAGCAGCTTAAACGTTTTGGGACCCGGATGGCATGAGCAGTTCTTC.

The table lists this clonotype with many counts. This rearrangement joins TRBV7-2 to TRBJ2-7; D remains unclear. This CDR3 is 11 amino acids long. Germline lookup yields CDR1 SGHTA and CDR2 FQGNSA. The V gene lost 5 bases and the J gene lost 6 bases, with 8 bases spanning the gap. DNA of the CDR3: TGTGCCAGCAGCCAAGCAATCGAGCAGTACTTC. Protein sequence: CASSQAIEQYF.

This clonotype occurred a few times. The chain links TRBV7-2 to TRBJ2-7; TRBD2 agrees at 9 bases. Germline V gene sequence: CDR1 SGHTA, CDR2 FQGNSA. V lost 5 bases, J lost 6 bases, and 11 bases stayed unmatched. The CDR3 spans 15 residues. CDR3 loop: CASSLGVAGVAEQYF. CDR3 nucleotides: TGTGCCAGCAGCCTGGGGGTAGCGGGAGTGGCCGAGCAGTACTTC.

V is TRBV7-9 and J is TRBJ2-5; D is uncertain. Trimming shortened V by 5 bases and J by 5 bases, and 18 bases separated the two germline ends. Germline-derived CDR1 and CDR2 are SEHNR and FQNEAQ (reference sequence). CDR3 length: 15 amino acids. CDR3 nucleotide sequence: TGTGCCAGCAGCCGTGTACAAGGTATTGCGGAGACCCAGTACTTC. Translated: CASSRVQGIAETQYF.

This clonotype was seen a few times. The V and J genes are TRBV19 and TRBJ2-7, with D perhaps being TRBD1 or TRBD2 (5 bases each). Germline assignment: CDR1 LNHDA and CDR2 SQIVND (reference sequence). Deletions cut 5 bases from V and 2 bases from J, with 13 bases between. The CDR3 is made up of 14 amino acids. CDR3 nucleotides: TGTGCCAGTAGTTTCTCCGGGACGCCCTACGAGCAGTACTTC. Protein sequence: CASSFSGTPYEQYF.

This clonotype was observed at least ten times. The chain carries TRBV6-2 or TRBV6-3 and TRBJ2-3, with D possibly called TRBD1 or TRBD2 (5 bases each). The CDR3 totals 18 residues. Per the germline V gene, CDR1 is MNHEY and CDR2 is SVGEGT. Between the trimmed V and J ends, which lost 6 bases and 4 bases, there was a span of 26 bases. CDR3 nucleotide sequence: TGTGCCAGCAGAGAGGGGTCATCGTACGGGTTAGGCGCAGATACGCAGTATTTT. It yields the protein CASREGSSYGLGADTQYF.

This clonotype was detected ten times or more. The CDR3 DNA is TGCAGTGCTCCGGGACTAGCAAGGACGGATACGCAGTATTTT. This gives the protein CSAPGLARTDTQYF. This sequence joins TRBV20-1 and TRBJ2-3; TRBD2 agrees at 9 bases. V shed 5 bases, J shed 6 bases, and the junction held 9 bases outside the gene matches. Per the germline V gene, CDR1 is DFQATT and CDR2 is SNEGSKA (reference sequence). This CDR3 is 14 amino acids long.

The CDR3 DNA reads as TGCGCCAGCAGCGTTGGGGGAGTAGGGTTTGATTCCAGGAATGAAAAACTGTTTTTT. This encodes CASSVGGVGFDSRNEKLFF. V gene TRBV5-1 combines with J gene TRBJ1-4; the D gene is possibly TRBD1 (5 bases). Trimming removed 4 bases from V and 5 bases from J, with 27 bases in between. CDR3 length equals 19 residues. Germline V gene lookup returns CDR1 SGHRS and CDR2 YFSETQ.

This chain connects TRBV20-1 to TRBJ1-5; perhaps TRBD1 as D (5 bases). CDR3 size: 17 residues. V was trimmed by 0 bases and J by 4 bases, leaving 19 bases between them. Germline V gives CDR1 DFQATT, CDR2 SNEGSKA (reference sequence). CDR3 bases: TGCAGTGCTAGAGATGAGCGGGGCCCCCTCTGGAATCAGCCCCAGCATTTT. Protein product: CSARDERGPLWNQPQHF.

There are many counts of this clonotype. The V gene is TRBV12-3 or TRBV12-4, the J gene TRBJ1-2; D possibly corresponds to TRBD1 (6 bases). The CDR3 extends over 13 amino acids. V was shortened by 5 bases and J by 8 bases, with 15 bases between the two germline ends. CDR3 residues: CASSPPGAEGYTF. DNA of the CDR3: TGTGCCAGCAGTCCCCCGGGGGCTGAGGGCTACACCTTC.

This chain joins TRBV19 and TRBJ1-1; D is unresolved. CDR3 length equals 17 residues. V was shortened by 0 bases and J by 1 base, with 15 bases between the two germline ends. CDR1 is LNHDA and CDR2 is SQIVND in the germline V gene (reference sequence). CDR3 in DNA: TGTGCCAGTAGTATAGATTCCCCCGGCGGTACGAACACTGAAGCTTTCTTT. Protein: CASSIDSPGGTNTEAFF. Full variable domain (missing parts from reference TRBV19 and TRBJ1-1): DGGITQSPKYLFRKEGQNVTLSCEQNLNHDAMYWYRQDPGQGLRLIYYSQIVNDFQKGDIAEGYSVSREKKESFPLTVTSAQKNPTAFYLCASSIDSPGGTNTEAFFGQGTRLTVV.

The gene calls are TRBV28 and TRBJ2-2; 13 positions agree with TRBD2. This CDR3 contains 14 residues. V lost 5 bases and J lost 10; bases outside the gene matches: 4. Germline V CDR1 and CDR2: MDHEN, SYDVKM. CDR3 sequence (DNA): TGTGCCAGCAGTCGACTAGCGGGAGGTCAGGAGCTGTTTTTT. Residues: CASSRLAGGQELFF.

This clonotype was counted at least ten times. The V call is TRBV28, the J call TRBJ2-7, with TRBD1 matching 9 bases. The CDR3 sequence is 19 residues long. The germline V gene has CDR1 MDHEN and CDR2 SYDVKM. V lost 2 bases, J lost 4 bases, and 18 bases stayed unmatched. The DNA for the CDR3 is TGTGCCAGCAGTTTACGACTTACCATAACGGGACAGGGTTTTTACGAGCAGTACTTC. Translation gives CASSLRLTITGQGFYEQYF.

This clonotype came up many times. The genes are TRBV19 and TRBJ2-1; 8 bases match TRBD2. Per germline, CDR1 LNHDA and CDR2 SQIVND (reference sequence). The CDR3 length is 16 residues. V trimming: 5 bases; J trimming: 4 bases; junction bases outside the gene matches: 10. CDR3 amino acids: CASSPLRRGEYNEQFF. The CDR3 nucleotides read TGTGCCAGTAGTCCTCTTCGGCGGGGGGAATACAATGAGCAGTTCTTC.

This clonotype was found a few times. The rearrangement links TRBV28 to TRBJ2-1; D remains unclear. Between the trimmed V and J ends, which lost 7 bases and 1 base, there was a span of 8 bases. Germline V gives CDR1 MDHEN, CDR2 SYDVKM. The CDR3 has 13 residues. For the CDR3, the DNA is TGTGCCAGCACCACGGCTTCCTACAATGAGCAGTTCTTC. This gives the protein CASTTASYNEQFF.

This chain connects TRBV5-6 to TRBJ2-5; D possibly corresponds to TRBD2 (6 bases). Looked up from germline, CDR1 is SGHDT and CDR2 is YYEEEE. This CDR3 spans 17 amino acids. Trimming pared 4 bases from V and 5 bases from J, leaving 24 bases between. In DNA form, the CDR3 reads TGTGCCAGCAGCCTACGGGTGGAGGGCCGTGAAATTGAGACCCAGTACTTC. This encodes CASSLRVEGREIETQYF. Supplemented by reference TRBV5-6 and TRBJ2-5, the full variable domain reads DAGVTQSPTHLIKTRGQQVTLRCSPKSGHDTVSWYQQALGQGPQFIFQYYEEEERQRGNFPDRFSGHQFPNYSSELNVNALLLGDSALYLCASSLRVEGREIETQYFGPGTRLLVL.

This clonotype was detected many times. The chain links TRBV7-8 to TRBJ1-1, with no clear D. The CDR3 contains 15 residues. V gave up 1 base and J gave up 6 bases, with 15 bases separating them. CDR1 and CDR2 (germline): SGHVS, FQNEAQ. The CDR3 DNA is TGTGCCAGCAGCTTAGAGTCAGGCCTTTATGCTGAAGCTTTCTTT. Translated, it gives CASSLESGLYAEAFF.

This clonotype was detected a few times. The rearrangement uses TRBV20-1 and TRBJ2-7; TRBD2 is a possible D gene (6 bases). The V end lost 4 bases, the J end lost 6 bases, and 22 bases lay between the germline ends. This CDR3 is built from 15 residues. CDR1 and CDR2 from the germline V gene are DFQATT and SNEGSKA (reference sequence). Here the CDR3 reads CSAILFGSPGTEQYF. The CDR3, as DNA: TGCAGTGCTATCCTCTTCGGGAGCCCCGGGACCGAGCAGTACTTC.

This clonotype was observed at least ten times. This chain uses TRBV14 with TRBJ1-2; 7 bases fit TRBD1. In germline, CDR1 is SGHDN, CDR2 FVKESK. The CDR3 covers 16 residues. The trim removed 1 base at V and 6 bases at J, leaving 11 bases unmatched. CDR3 DNA sequence: TGTGCCAGCAGCCAAGCGGGGGTTGGGACAGTTCATGGCTACACCTTC. Protein product: CASSQAGVGTVHGYTF.